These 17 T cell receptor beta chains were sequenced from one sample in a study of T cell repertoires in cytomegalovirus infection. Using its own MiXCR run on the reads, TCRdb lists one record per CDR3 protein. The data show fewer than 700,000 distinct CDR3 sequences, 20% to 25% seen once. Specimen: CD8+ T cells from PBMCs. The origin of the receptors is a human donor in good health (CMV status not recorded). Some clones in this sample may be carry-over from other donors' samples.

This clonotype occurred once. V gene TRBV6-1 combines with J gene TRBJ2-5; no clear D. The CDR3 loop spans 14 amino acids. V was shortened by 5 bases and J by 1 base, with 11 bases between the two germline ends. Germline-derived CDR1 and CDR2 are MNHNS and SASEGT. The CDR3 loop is CASSSKQRQETQYF. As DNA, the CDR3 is TGTGCCAGCAGTTCGAAACAGCGCCAAGAGACCCAGTACTTC.

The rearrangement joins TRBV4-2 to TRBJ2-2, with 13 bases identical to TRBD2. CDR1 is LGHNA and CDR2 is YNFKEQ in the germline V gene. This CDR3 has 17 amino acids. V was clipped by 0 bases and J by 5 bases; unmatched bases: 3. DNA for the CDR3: TGTGCCAGCAGCCAAGACCAACTAGCGGGGGGGACCGGGGAGCTGTTTTTT. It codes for CASSQDQLAGGTGELFF.

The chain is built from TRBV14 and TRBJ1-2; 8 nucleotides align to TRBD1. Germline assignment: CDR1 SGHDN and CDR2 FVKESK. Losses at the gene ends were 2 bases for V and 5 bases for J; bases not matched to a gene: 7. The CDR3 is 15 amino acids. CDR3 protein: CASSQWWTGRYGYTF. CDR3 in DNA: TGTGCCAGCAGCCAATGGTGGACAGGGCGGTATGGCTACACCTTC.

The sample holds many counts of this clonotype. The chain's CDR3 is CASSFTSRGTEAFF. As DNA, the CDR3 is TGTGCCAGCAGTTTTACTTCCCGGGGCACTGAAGCTTTCTTT. V and J are TRBV12-3 or TRBV12-4 and TRBJ1-1; D call uncertain. The CDR3 spans 14 residues. V was clipped by 3 bases and J by 4 bases, with 12 bases between them.

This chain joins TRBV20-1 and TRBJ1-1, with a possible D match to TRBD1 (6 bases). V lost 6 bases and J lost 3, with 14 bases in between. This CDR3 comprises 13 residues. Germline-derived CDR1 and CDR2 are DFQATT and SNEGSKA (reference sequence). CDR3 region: CSARGGGDTEAFF. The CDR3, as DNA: TGCAGTGCAAGGGGGGGGGGGGACACTGAAGCTTTCTTT.

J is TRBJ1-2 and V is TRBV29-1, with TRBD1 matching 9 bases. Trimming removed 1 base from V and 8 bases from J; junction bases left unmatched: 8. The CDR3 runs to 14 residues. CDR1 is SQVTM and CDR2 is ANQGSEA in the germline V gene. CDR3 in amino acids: CSVEVGQGPRGYTF. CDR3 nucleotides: TGCAGCGTTGAAGTGGGACAGGGTCCTAGGGGCTACACCTTC.

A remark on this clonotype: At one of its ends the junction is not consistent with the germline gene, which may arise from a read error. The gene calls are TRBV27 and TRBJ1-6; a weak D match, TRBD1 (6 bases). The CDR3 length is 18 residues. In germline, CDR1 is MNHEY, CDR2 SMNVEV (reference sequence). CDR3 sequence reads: CANSFLEDSFSYNSPLHF. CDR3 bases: TGTGCCAACAGTTTCTTAGAGGACAGTTTCTCCTATAATTCACCCCTCCACTTT.

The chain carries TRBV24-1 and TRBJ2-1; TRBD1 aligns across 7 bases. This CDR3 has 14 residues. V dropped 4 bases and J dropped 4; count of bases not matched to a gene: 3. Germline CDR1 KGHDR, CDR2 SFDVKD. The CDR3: CATSETGSYNEQFF. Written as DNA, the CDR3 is TGTGCCACCAGTGAGACAGGGTCATACAATGAGCAGTTCTTC.

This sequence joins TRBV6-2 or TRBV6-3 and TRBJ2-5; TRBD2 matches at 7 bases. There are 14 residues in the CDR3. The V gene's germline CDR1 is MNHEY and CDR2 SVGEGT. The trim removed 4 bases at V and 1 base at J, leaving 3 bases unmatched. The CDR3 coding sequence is TGTGCCAGCAGTTTTCTAGCGGCCCAAGAGACCCAGTACTTC. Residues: CASSFLAAQETQYF.

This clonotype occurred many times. The CDR3 coding sequence is TGTGCCAGCAGCTTAGGATACAGGGGCGCGGACACCGGGGAGCTGTTTTTT. This encodes CASSLGYRGADTGELFF. The chain is built from TRBV7-6 and TRBJ2-2; 7 bases fit TRBD1. The CDR3 has 17 amino acids. Germline CDR1 SGHVS, CDR2 FNYEAQ. V lost 1 base and J lost 3; bases outside the gene matches: 8.

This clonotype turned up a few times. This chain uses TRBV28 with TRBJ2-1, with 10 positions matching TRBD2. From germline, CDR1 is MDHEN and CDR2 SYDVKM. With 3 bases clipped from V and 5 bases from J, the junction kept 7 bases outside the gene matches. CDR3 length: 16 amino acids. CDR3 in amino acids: CASSFLVAGGNNEQFF. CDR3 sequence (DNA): TGTGCCAGCAGTTTCTTGGTAGCGGGGGGCAACAATGAGCAGTTCTTC.

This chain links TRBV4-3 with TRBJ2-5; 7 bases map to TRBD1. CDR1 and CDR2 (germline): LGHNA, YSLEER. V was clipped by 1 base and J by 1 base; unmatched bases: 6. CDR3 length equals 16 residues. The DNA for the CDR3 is TGCGCCAGCAGCCAAGTCGCCTACAGGGGCCAAGAGACCCAGTACTTC. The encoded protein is CASSQVAYRGQETQYF.

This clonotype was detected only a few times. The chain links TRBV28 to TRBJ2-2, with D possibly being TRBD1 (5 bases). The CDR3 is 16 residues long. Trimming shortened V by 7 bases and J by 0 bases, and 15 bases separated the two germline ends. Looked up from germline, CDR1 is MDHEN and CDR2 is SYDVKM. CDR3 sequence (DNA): TGTGCCAGCAATTGGGGCCAGGAAGCGAACACCGGGGAGCTGTTTTTT. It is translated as CASNWGQEANTGELFF.

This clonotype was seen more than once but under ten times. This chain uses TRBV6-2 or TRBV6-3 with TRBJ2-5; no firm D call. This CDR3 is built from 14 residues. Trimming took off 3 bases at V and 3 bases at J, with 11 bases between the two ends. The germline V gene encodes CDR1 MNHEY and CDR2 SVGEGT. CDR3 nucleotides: TGTGCCAGCAGTTATCTGGGCTTTAAAGAGACCCAGTACTTC. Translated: CASSYLGFKETQYF.

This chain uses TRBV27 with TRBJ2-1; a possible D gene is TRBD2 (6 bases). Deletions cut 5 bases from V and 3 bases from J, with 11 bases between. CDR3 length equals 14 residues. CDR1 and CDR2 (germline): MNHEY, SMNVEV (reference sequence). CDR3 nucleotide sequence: TGTGCCAGCAGTGCGGGGAACTTCTACAATGAGCAGTTCTTC. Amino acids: CASSAGNFYNEQFF.

CDR3 in amino acids: CASSAPRSTDTQYF. CDR3 in DNA: TGTGCCAGCAGTGCCCCTCGGAGCACAGATACGCAGTATTTT. This chain links TRBV28 with TRBJ2-3, with D unresolved. Trimming removed 5 bases from V and 0 bases from J, with 9 bases in between. From germline, CDR1 is MDHEN and CDR2 SYDVKM. This CDR3 is 14 amino acids long.

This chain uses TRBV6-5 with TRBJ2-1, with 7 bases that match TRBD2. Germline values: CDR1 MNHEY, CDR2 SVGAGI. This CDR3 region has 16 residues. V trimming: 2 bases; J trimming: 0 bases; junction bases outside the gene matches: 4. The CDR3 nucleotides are TGTGCCAGCAGTTACCGTCCGGGGGGCTCCTACAATGAGCAGTTCTTC. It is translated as CASSYRPGGSYNEQFF.